The 22 T cell receptor beta chains reported below all come from one sample, sequenced in a study of T-cell memory formation after mild COVID-19. Using its own MiXCR run on the 5' RACE reads, TCRdb lists one record per CDR3 protein. Among tens of thousands of distinct CDR3 sequences listed, around 13% were seen once. Sequencing was carried out using PBMCs or a T cell subset sorted from them (not recorded which). The receptors shown here come from an adult woman who had mild COVID-19 (a few samples of this study predate the infection). Cell type and time point are not known.

In its sample, this clonotype was seen a few times. J is TRBJ2-3 and V is TRBV9, with 11 bases fitting TRBD2. This CDR3 has 15 amino acids. J gave up 6 bases and V 2 bases, and 5 bases lay outside the gene matches. The germline V gene encodes CDR1 SGDLS and CDR2 YYNGEE. The CDR3 region has the DNA TGTGCCAGCAGCGTCGGCCTAGCGGGAGGTGATACGCAGTATTTT. Encoded protein: CASSVGLAGGDTQYF.

V gene TRBV15 combines with J gene TRBJ1-5; TRBD1 is a possible D gene (6 bases). The germline gives CDR1 LNHNV, CDR2 YYDKDF (reference sequence). V lost 0 bases and J lost 6, with 12 bases in between. There are 15 residues in the CDR3. The CDR3 DNA sequence: TGTGCCACCAGCAGAGATCGGGGGGGCGGTCAGCCCCAGCATTTT. This codes for CATSRDRGGGQPQHF.

This clonotype has just a few counts. The V call is TRBV6-5, the J call TRBJ1-6; 8 nucleotides agree with TRBD1. Looked up from germline, CDR1 is MNHEY and CDR2 is SVGAGI. V was pared by 7 bases and J by 10 bases, with 9 bases of the junction left unmatched. There are 14 residues in the CDR3. Here the CDR3 reads CASTPTGVGSPLHF. In DNA form, the CDR3 reads TGTGCCAGCACCCCGACAGGGGTCGGGTCACCCCTCCACTTT.

V gene TRBV18 combines with J gene TRBJ2-7; D ambiguous. The CDR3 totals 16 residues. The V end lost 3 bases, the J end lost 4 bases, and 19 bases lay between the germline ends. Germline V gene lookup returns CDR1 KGHSH and CDR2 LQKENI. The CDR3 sequence: CASSPEIYVGIYEQYF. The CDR3 DNA is TGTGCCAGCTCACCCGAAATATATGTGGGGATTTACGAGCAGTACTTC.

The rearrangement uses TRBV7-9 and TRBJ2-1; the match to TRBD1 covers 7 bases. Losses at the gene ends were 5 bases for V and 9 bases for J; bases not matched to a gene: 4. The CDR3 runs to 12 residues. CDR1 is SEHNR, CDR2 FQNEAQ, per germline (reference sequence). The CDR3 sequence is CASSRQGVEQFF. DNA of the CDR3: TGTGCCAGCAGCAGACAGGGAGTTGAGCAGTTCTTC.

The table lists this clonotype with a few counts. The rearrangement links TRBV9 to TRBJ2-7; 12 bases agree with TRBD2. Germline V lookup: CDR1 SGDLS, CDR2 YYNGEE. With 2 bases clipped from V and 5 bases from J, the junction kept 2 bases outside the gene matches. The CDR3 covers 14 residues. As DNA, the CDR3 is TGTGCCAGCAGCGTGGGGACTAGCGGGCACGAGCAGTACTTC. Translating it yields CASSVGTSGHEQYF.

There are a few counts of this clonotype. This chain uses TRBV5-1 with TRBJ2-7, with TRBD1 matching 9 bases. V lost 4 bases and J lost 4; bases outside the gene matches: 9. Germline V gene sequence: CDR1 SGHRS, CDR2 YFSETQ. CDR3 length: 15 amino acids. The CDR3 DNA reads as TGCGCCAGCAGCGGGGCCGGGACAGGGAGTTACGAGCAGTACTTC. Translating it yields CASSGAGTGSYEQYF.

This clonotype was recorded many times. The CDR3 loop is CSARGLALGYEQYF. The CDR3 DNA sequence: TGCAGTGCTAGAGGACTAGCGTTAGGGTACGAGCAGTACTTC. The chain joins TRBV20-1 to TRBJ2-7; 8 bases agree with TRBD2. The germline gives CDR1 DFQATT, CDR2 SNEGSKA (reference sequence). CDR3 length equals 14 residues. The ends lost 1 base at V and 4 bases at J; junction bases unmatched: 6.

This clonotype was counted only a few times. The gene calls are TRBV2 and TRBJ2-7, with unresolved D. V was cut by 1 base and J by 4 bases, with 2 bases left in between. CDR3 size: 11 residues. In germline, CDR1 is SNHLY, CDR2 FYNNEI. The CDR3 is CASSEGYEQYF. CDR3 DNA: TGTGCCAGCAGTGAAGGGTACGAGCAGTACTTC.

J is TRBJ2-1 and V is TRBV14; 7 bases line up with TRBD2. Germline values: CDR1 SGHDN, CDR2 FVKESK. J was trimmed by 0 bases and V by 2 bases; bases with no gene match: 7. CDR3 length: 17 amino acids. CDR3 amino acids: CASSQLQREHSYNEQFF. As DNA, the CDR3 is TGTGCCAGCAGCCAACTCCAGCGGGAACACTCCTACAATGAGCAGTTCTTC.

This clonotype showed up many times. The DNA for the CDR3 is TGCAGTGCTAGGACTAGCGGAATCATAACCTCCTACAATGAGCAGTTCTTC. Translated: CSARTSGIITSYNEQFF. The gene calls are TRBV20-1 and TRBJ2-1; 9 bases agree with TRBD2. This CDR3 is built from 17 residues. V lost 3 bases, J lost 0 bases, and 9 bases stayed unmatched. Germline assignment: CDR1 DFQATT and CDR2 SNEGSKA (reference sequence).

This rearrangement joins TRBV7-2 to TRBJ2-1; TRBD2 agrees at 13 bases. J gave up 5 bases and V 8 bases, and 6 bases lay outside the gene matches. Germline loops: CDR1 SGHTA, CDR2 FQGNSA. The CDR3 has 15 residues. For the CDR3, the DNA is TGTGCCAGCCCCCGGGGGACTAGCGGGGACAATGAGCAGTTCTTC. Protein: CASPRGTSGDNEQFF.

This clonotype turned up a few times. The V gene is TRBV29-1, the J gene TRBJ2-1, with TRBD2 as a possible D gene (5 bases). The CDR3 is 13 amino acids. V was pared by 7 bases and J by 6 bases, with 16 bases between. CDR1 and CDR2 from the germline V gene are SQVTM and ANQGSEA. The CDR3 reads CSAAGLHTNEQFF. The DNA for the CDR3 is TGCAGCGCGGCTGGACTCCACACCAATGAGCAGTTCTTC.

The chain is built from TRBV27 and TRBJ1-2; D is possibly TRBD1 (6 bases). The CDR3 loop spans 14 amino acids. V was trimmed by 2 bases and J by 5 bases, leaving 12 bases between them. Looked up from germline, CDR1 is MNHEY and CDR2 is SMNVEV (reference sequence). CDR3 coding DNA: TGTGCCAGCAGTTTAACTGGGGGCTTTTATGGCTACACCTTC. It yields the protein CASSLTGGFYGYTF.

This clonotype showed up just a few times. The chain combines TRBV12-3 or TRBV12-4 with TRBJ2-1, with 7 bases lining up with TRBD1. The CDR3 spans 15 residues. The V and J ends lost 6 bases and 2 bases, in that order; junction bases with no gene match: 7. The CDR3 here is CASRRTGDPYNEQFF. The CDR3 nucleotides read TGTGCCAGCAGACGGACAGGAGATCCCTACAATGAGCAGTTCTTC.

This clonotype was recorded at least ten times. CDR3 DNA sequence: TGCGCCAGCAGCTTGGAGGCGGGAAGCTCCTACGAGCAGTACTTC. Residues: CASSLEAGSSYEQYF. The rearrangement uses TRBV5-1 and TRBJ2-7, with TRBD2 as a possible D gene (6 bases). Trimming took off 0 bases at V and 0 bases at J, with 10 bases between the two ends. The CDR3 has 15 residues. Germline CDR1 reads SGHRS; CDR2 reads YFSETQ.

This clonotype was counted a single time. The rearrangement links TRBV20-1 to TRBJ2-7; possible D gene TRBD1, 6 bases. V dropped 8 bases and J dropped 0 bases, with 14 bases sitting between them. This CDR3 is built from 13 residues. Per germline, CDR1 DFQATT and CDR2 SNEGSKA (reference sequence). The CDR3 DNA sequence: TGCAGTTCAGACAGGCCGAGCTCCTACGAGCAGTACTTC. This sequence encodes CSSDRPSSYEQYF.

The table lists this clonotype with a few counts. The DNA for the CDR3 is TGTGCCAGCGGAAGGGGAGGCAGCGATACGCAGTATTTT. The encoded protein is CASGRGGSDTQYF. The rearrangement joins TRBV5-6 to TRBJ2-3; a weak D match, TRBD2 (6 bases). Looked up from germline, CDR1 is SGHDT and CDR2 is YYEEEE. CDR3 length: 13 amino acids. V gave up 7 bases and J gave up 6 bases, with 15 bases separating them.

This clonotype was counted between two and nine times. This sequence joins TRBV9 and TRBJ2-3; TRBD2 matches at 7 bases. Germline trimming cut 3 bases from V and 2 bases from J; bases unmatched to any gene: 6. CDR1 and CDR2 from the germline V gene are SGDLS and YYNGEE. The CDR3 is made up of 15 amino acids. This CDR3 reads CASSASGGPTDTQYF. DNA for the CDR3: TGTGCCAGCAGCGCCTCGGGGGGACCCACAGATACGCAGTATTTT.

In the case of this clonotype: The junction differs from germline at one of its ends, possibly a read error. CDR3 loop: CSASILQHF. The CDR3 DNA sequence: TGCAGTGCTAGTATCCTCCAACACTTC. This chain connects TRBV20-1 to TRBJ1-2, with D hard to call. This CDR3 is built from 9 residues. Per the germline V gene, CDR1 is DFQATT and CDR2 is SNEGSKA (reference sequence).

The V gene is TRBV3-1, the J gene TRBJ2-7; 10 bases line up with TRBD2. The CDR3 loop spans 18 amino acids. The V gene end was trimmed by 0 bases and the J gene end by 3 bases; junction bases not matched to a gene: 11. CDR1 LGHDT and CDR2 YNNKEL come from the germline V gene (reference sequence). CDR3 protein: CASSQDNSGGKPHYEQYF. For the CDR3, the DNA is TGTGCCAGCAGCCAAGATAATAGCGGGGGGAAGCCCCACTACGAGCAGTACTTC.

This chain links TRBV7-9 with TRBJ2-7; TRBD2 matches at 12 bases. J was trimmed by 2 bases and V by 0 bases; bases with no gene match: 8. The CDR3 runs 18 residues. Germline assignment: CDR1 SEHNR and CDR2 FQNEAQ (reference sequence). Written as DNA, the CDR3 is TGTGCCAGCAGCTTAGCGCGGACTAGCGGGATGAACCCCTACGAGCAGTACTTC. This encodes CASSLARTSGMNPYEQYF.